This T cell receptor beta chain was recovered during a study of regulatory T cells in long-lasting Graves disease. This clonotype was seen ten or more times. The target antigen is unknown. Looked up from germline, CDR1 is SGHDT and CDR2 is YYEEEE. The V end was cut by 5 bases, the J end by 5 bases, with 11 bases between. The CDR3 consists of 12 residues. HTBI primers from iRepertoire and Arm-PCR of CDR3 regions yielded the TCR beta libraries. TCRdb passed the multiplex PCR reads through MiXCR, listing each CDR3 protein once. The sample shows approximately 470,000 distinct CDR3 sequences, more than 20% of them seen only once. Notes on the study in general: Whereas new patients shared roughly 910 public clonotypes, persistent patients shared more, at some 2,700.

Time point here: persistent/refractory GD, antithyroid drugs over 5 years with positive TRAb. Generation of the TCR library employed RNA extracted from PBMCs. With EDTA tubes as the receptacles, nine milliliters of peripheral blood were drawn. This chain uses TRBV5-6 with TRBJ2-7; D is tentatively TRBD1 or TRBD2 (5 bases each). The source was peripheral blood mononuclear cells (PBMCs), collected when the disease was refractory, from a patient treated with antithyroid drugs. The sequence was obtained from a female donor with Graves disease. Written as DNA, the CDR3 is TGTGCCAGCAGACAACAGGAGGACGAGCAGTACTTC. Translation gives CASRQQEDEQYF.